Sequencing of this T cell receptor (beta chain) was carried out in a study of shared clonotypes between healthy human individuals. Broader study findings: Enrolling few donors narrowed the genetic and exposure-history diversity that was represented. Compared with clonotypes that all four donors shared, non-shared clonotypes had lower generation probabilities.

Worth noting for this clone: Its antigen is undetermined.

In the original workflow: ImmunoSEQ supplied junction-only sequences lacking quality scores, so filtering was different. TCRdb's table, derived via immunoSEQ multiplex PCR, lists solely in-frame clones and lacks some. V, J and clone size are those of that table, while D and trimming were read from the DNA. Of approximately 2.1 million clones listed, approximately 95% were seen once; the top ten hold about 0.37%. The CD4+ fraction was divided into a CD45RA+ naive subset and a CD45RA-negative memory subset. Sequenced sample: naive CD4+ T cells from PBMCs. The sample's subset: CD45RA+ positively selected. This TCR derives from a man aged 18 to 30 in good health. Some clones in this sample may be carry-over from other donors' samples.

CDR3 amino acids: CASADVGEQFF. The CDR3 DNA follows: TGTGCCAGCGCCGACGTCGGTGAGCAGTTCTTC. The J gene is TRBJ2-1, the V gene TRBV28; no clear D. The CDR3 covers 11 residues. CDR1 and CDR2 (germline): MDHEN, SYDVKM. Between the trimmed V and J ends, which lost 8 bases and 9 bases, there was a span of 11 bases.